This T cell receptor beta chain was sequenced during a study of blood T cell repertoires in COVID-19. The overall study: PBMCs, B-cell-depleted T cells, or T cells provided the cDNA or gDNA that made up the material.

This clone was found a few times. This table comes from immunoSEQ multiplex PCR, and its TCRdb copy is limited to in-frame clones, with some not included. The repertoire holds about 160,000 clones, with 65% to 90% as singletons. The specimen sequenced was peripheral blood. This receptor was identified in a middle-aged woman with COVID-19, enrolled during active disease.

DNA of the CDR3: TGCGCCAGCAGCCTGGGGGGGGTAGAAGCTTTCTTT. It encodes CASSLGGVEAFF. The chain combines TRBV4-1 with TRBJ1-1, with a tentative D call TRBD1 (5 bases). The V end was cut by 4 bases, the J end by 8 bases, with 11 bases between. Germline CDR1 is MGHRA and CDR2 is YSYEKL. CDR3 length: 12 residues.